Listed below are T cell receptor beta chains from one sample, sequenced in a study of cytomegalovirus exposure and HLA in healthy donors. The repertoire was sequenced with immunoSEQ multiplex PCR; TCRdb's copy has only in-frame clones and lacks some. This table has about 92,000 clones, just under 70% appearing once. Specimen: PBMCs. These receptors all come from a man aged 45 to 65 in good health and CMV-seronegative. CDR3s include the opening cysteine and the closing phenylalanine or tryptophan. Fields, in order: J gene, V gene, CDR3 protein.

j_call: TRBJ1-4; v_call: TRBV28; cdr3_aa: CASSLWGPGGDEKLFF
j_call: TRBJ2-2; v_call: TRBV7-9; cdr3_aa: CASSPRTASNTGELFF
j_call: TRBJ2-2; v_call: TRBV4-3; cdr3_aa: CASSHGQHSGELFF
j_call: TRBJ1-2; v_call: TRBV4-3; cdr3_aa: CASSPTYLDRDVSGYTF
j_call: TRBJ2-1; v_call: TRBV7-9; cdr3_aa: CASSPVTLHWEQFF
j_call: TRBJ2-1; v_call: TRBV29-1; cdr3_aa: CSVEAGRGTYNEQFF
j_call: TRBJ1-3; v_call: TRBV7-2; cdr3_aa: CASSSHYRGKGSGNTIYF
j_call: TRBJ2-2; v_call: TRBV15; cdr3_aa: CATSRGRFIGRRDTGELFF
j_call: TRBJ2-3; v_call: TRBV7-2; cdr3_aa: CASTATGTATDTQYF
j_call: TRBJ1-5; v_call: TRBV7-2; cdr3_aa: CASSSGREQPQHF
j_call: TRBJ1-1; v_call: TRBV11-2; cdr3_aa: CASSTQGALIAFF
j_call: TRBJ1-5; v_call: TRBV18; cdr3_aa: CASSPGTGDRPQHF
j_call: TRBJ2-5; v_call: TRBV7-8; cdr3_aa: CASSSSDRGETQYF
j_call: TRBJ2-3; v_call: TRBV25-1; cdr3_aa: CASSAWSGVSSDTQYF
j_call: TRBJ2-5; v_call: TRBV5-1; cdr3_aa: CASSGGSVGETQYF
j_call: TRBJ1-5; v_call: TRBV4-1; cdr3_aa: CASSQARGGLPQHF
j_call: TRBJ2-2; v_call: TRBV7-3; cdr3_aa: CASSSTGRTGELFF
j_call: TRBJ2-3; v_call: TRBV2; cdr3_aa: CASSEQGLAAADTQYF
j_call: TRBJ1-1; v_call: TRBV4-3; cdr3_aa: CASSQADRQEAFF
j_call: TRBJ2-5; v_call: TRBV7-7; cdr3_aa: CASSVRGPETQYF
j_call: TRBJ2-7; v_call: TRBV6-6; cdr3_aa: CASSATGFGSYEQYF
j_call: TRBJ1-2; v_call: TRBV25-1; cdr3_aa: CASSAQGPGYTF
j_call: TRBJ1-5; v_call: TRBV4-2; cdr3_aa: CASSQERGRANQPQHF
j_call: TRBJ2-1; v_call: TRBV7-2; cdr3_aa: CASSRPLAGYNEQFF
j_call: TRBJ2-7; v_call: TRBV7-9; cdr3_aa: CASSPGTYYEQYF
j_call: TRBJ1-5; v_call: TRBV7-2; cdr3_aa: CASSGDSFNQPQHF
j_call: TRBJ2-7; v_call: TRBV5-4; cdr3_aa: CASSSAGRLGTGSSQYF
j_call: TRBJ2-7; v_call: TRBV28; cdr3_aa: CASSLLASRSYEQYF
j_call: TRBJ1-1; v_call: TRBV5-1; cdr3_aa: CASGGQGETEAFF